This note documents a single TCR beta chain sequence. The antigen is undetermined. The germline gives CDR1 SGHTA, CDR2 FQGTGA. V shed 5 bases and J shed 3 bases, with 15 bases lying between them. CDR3 length: 15 residues. The TCR beta libraries used approximately 2 micrograms of genomic DNA that came from cryopreserved PBMCs. The data derive from a study of cytotoxic CD8 clonotypes in ibrutinib-treated CLL. TCRdb keeps only in-frame clones here, not all; method: immunoSEQ multiplex PCR. The profile covers more than 200,000 clones, with around 70% appearing a single time and less than 20% taken by the ten largest. Regarding the study as a whole: Collection times varied between progressing and sustained-remission patients.

The TCR originated in a human donor with chronic lymphocytic leukemia. The chain carries TRBV7-3 and TRBJ2-3, with D possibly being TRBD2 (6 bases). Sequenced material: PBMCs, taken after 24 months of ibrutinib treatment. The DNA for the CDR3 is TGTGCCAGCAGCCTCGGGAGCTTTCAGACAGATACGCAGTATTTT. It specifies CASSLGSFQTDTQYF.